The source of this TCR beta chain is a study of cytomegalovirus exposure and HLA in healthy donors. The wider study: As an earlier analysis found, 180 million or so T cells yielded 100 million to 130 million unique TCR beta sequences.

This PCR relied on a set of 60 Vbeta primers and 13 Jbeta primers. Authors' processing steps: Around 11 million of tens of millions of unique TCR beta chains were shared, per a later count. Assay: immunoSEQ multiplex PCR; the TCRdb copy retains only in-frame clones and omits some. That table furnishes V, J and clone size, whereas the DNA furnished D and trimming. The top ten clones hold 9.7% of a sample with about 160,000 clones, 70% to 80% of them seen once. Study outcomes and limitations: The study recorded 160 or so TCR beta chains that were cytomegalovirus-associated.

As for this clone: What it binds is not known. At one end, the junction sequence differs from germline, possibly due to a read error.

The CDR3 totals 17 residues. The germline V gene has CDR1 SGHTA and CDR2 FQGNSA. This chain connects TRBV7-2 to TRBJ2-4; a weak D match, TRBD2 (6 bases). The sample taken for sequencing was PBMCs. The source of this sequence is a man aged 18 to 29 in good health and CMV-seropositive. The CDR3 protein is CASSLDAGLLAKNSQYF. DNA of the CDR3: TGTGCCAGCAGCCTCGATGCAGGACTACTAGCCAAAAACAGTCAGTACTTC.